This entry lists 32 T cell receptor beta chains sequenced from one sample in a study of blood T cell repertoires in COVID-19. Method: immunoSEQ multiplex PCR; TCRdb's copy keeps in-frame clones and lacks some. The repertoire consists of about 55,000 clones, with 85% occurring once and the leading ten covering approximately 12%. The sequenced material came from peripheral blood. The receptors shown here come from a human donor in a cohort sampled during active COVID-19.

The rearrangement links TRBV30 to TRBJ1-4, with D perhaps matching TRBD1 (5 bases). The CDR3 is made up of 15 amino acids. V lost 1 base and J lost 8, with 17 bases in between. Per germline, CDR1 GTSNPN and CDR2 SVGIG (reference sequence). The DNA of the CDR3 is TGTGCCTGGAGTGCGACCGACAGAACCAAAGAAAAACTGTTTTTT. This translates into CAWSATDRTKEKLFF.

This CDR3 reads CASSQSVGRYNEQFF. CDR3 sequence (DNA): TGTGCCAGCTCACAATCGGTGGGCCGGTACAATGAGCAGTTCTTC. The chain carries TRBV18 and TRBJ2-1; D ambiguous. The germline V gene encodes CDR1 KGHSH and CDR2 LQKENI. Trimming took off 4 bases at V and 4 bases at J, with 14 bases between the two ends. CDR3 length equals 15 residues.

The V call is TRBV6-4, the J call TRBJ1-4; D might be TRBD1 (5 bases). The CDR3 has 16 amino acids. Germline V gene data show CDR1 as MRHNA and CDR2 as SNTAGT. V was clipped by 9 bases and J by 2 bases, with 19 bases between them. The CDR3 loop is CARRYRGAGTNEKLFF. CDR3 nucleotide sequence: TGTGCCAGACGTTACCGCGGGGCAGGGACTAATGAAAAACTGTTTTTT.

The CDR3 DNA follows: TGTGCCAGCTCACCGCCCGGGGTCGAGGAGCAGTTCTTC. It encodes CASSPPGVEEQFF. The gene calls are TRBV18 and TRBJ2-1, with D perhaps TRBD2 (5 bases). Germline-derived CDR1 and CDR2 are KGHSH and LQKENI. The CDR3 extends over 13 amino acids. Trimming took 3 bases from V and 10 from J, leaving 13 bases between them.

CDR3: CASSQDEGRRSSYNSPLHF. The CDR3 DNA is TGTGCCAGCAGCCAAGATGAGGGTCGGCGGAGCTCCTATAATTCACCCCTCCACTTT. The chain couples TRBV4-2 to TRBJ1-6; no definite D call. The CDR3 is 19 amino acids. The germline gives CDR1 LGHNA, CDR2 YNFKEQ. V shed 0 bases and J shed 0 bases, with 15 bases lying between them.

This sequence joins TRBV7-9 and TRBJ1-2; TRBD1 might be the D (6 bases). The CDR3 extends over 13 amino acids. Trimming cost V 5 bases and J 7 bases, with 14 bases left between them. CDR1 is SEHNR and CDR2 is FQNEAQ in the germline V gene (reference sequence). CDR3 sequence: CASSLTGKGGYTF. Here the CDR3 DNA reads TGTGCCAGCAGCCTTACAGGGAAGGGTGGCTACACCTTC. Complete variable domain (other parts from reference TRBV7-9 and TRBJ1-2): DTGVSQNPRHKITKRGQNVTFRCDPISEHNRLYWYRQTLGQGPEFLTYFQNEAQLEKSRLLSDRFSAERPKGSFSTLEIQRTEQGDSAMYLCASSLTGKGGYTFGSGTRLTVV.

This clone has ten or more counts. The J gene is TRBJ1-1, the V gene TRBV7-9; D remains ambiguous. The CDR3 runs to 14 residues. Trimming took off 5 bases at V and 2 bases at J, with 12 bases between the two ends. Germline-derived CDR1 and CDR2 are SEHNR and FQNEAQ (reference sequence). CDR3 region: CASSLGTSNTEAFF. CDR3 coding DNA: TGTGCCAGCAGCCTGGGCACATCAAACACTGAAGCTTTCTTT.

Here the CDR3 DNA reads TGTGCCAGCAGTTTGGCAGGGTATAAGTCCTACGAGCAGTACTTC. Protein: CASSLAGYKSYEQYF. The chain combines TRBV6-2 or TRBV6-3 with TRBJ2-7, with TRBD1 as a possible D gene (5 bases). The CDR3 consists of 15 residues. With 4 bases removed from V and 1 base from J, the gap between germline ends came to 14 bases. Germline V gene sequence: CDR1 MNHEY, CDR2 SVGEGT.

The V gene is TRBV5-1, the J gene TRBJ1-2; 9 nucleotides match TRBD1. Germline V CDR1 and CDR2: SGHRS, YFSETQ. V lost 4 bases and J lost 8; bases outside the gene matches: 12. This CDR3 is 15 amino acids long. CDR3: CASSGKTGGVGGYTF. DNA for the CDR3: TGCGCCAGCAGCGGGAAGACAGGGGGTGTTGGCGGCTACACCTTC.

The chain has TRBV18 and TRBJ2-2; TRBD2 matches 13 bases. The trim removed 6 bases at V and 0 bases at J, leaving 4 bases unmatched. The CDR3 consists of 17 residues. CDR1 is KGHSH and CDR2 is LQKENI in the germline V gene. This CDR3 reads CASSPGTSGTNTGELFF. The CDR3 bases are TGTGCCAGCTCCCCAGGGACTAGCGGGACGAACACCGGGGAGCTGTTTTTT. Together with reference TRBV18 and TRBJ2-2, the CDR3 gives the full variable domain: NAGVMQNPRHLVRRRGQEARLRCSPMKGHSHVYWYRQLPEEGLKFMVYLQKENIIDESGMPKERFSAEFPKEGPSILRIQQVVRGDSAAYFCASSPGTSGTNTGELFFGEGSRLTVL.

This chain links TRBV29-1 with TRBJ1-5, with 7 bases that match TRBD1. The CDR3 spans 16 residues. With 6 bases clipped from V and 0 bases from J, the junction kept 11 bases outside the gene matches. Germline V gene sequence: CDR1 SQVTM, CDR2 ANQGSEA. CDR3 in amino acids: CSVVTGDSSSNQPQHF. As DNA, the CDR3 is TGCAGCGTAGTAACCGGGGACAGCTCTAGCAATCAGCCCCAGCATTTT.

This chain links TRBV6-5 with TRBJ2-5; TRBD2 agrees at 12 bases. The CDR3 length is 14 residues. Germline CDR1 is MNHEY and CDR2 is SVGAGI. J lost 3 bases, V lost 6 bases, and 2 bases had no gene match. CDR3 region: CASRASGREETQYF. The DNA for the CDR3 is TGTGCCAGCAGGGCTAGCGGGAGGGAAGAGACCCAGTACTTC.

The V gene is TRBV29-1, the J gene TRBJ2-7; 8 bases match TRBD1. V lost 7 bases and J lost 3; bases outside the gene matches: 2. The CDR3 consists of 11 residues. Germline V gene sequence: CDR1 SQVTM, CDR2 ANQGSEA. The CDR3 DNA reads TGCAGCGCTGACAGGGGCTACGAGCAGTACTTC. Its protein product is CSADRGYEQYF.

The CDR3 DNA sequence: TGTGCCTGGACCTCCGGGAGGGCGGGGGAGCAGTACTTC. As protein: CAWTSGRAGEQYF. The chain joins TRBV30 to TRBJ2-7; TRBD2 matches at 8 bases. J gave up 7 bases and V 4 bases, and 9 bases lay outside the gene matches. This CDR3 has 13 residues. Germline V gene data show CDR1 as GTSNPN and CDR2 as SVGIG (reference sequence).

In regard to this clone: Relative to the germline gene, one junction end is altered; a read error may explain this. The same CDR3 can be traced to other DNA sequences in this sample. The CDR3 spells CASSLVAGTGTQYF. CDR3 in DNA: TGTGCCAGCAGTTTAGTTGCGGGGACGGGGACCCAGTACTTC. The rearrangement uses TRBV7-8 and TRBJ2-5, with D tentatively TRBD2 (6 bases). Germline V gives CDR1 SGHVS, CDR2 FQNEAQ. This CDR3 region has 14 residues.

CDR3 loop: CASSLRVVLNTEAFF. In nucleotides, the CDR3 is TGTGCCAGCAGCCTACGTGTTGTATTGAACACTGAAGCTTTCTTT. This chain links TRBV13 with TRBJ1-1; D is ambiguous. Deletions cut 5 bases from V and 0 bases from J, with 13 bases between. Germline V lookup: CDR1 PRHDT, CDR2 FYEKMQ (reference sequence). CDR3 length equals 15 residues.

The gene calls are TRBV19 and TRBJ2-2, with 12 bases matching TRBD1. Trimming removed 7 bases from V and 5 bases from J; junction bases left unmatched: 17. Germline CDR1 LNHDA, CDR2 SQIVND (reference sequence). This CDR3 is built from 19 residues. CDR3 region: CASISRGQGAGLPTGELFF. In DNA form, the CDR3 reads TGTGCCAGTATATCCAGGGGACAGGGGGCCGGACTGCCGACCGGGGAGCTGTTTTTT.

The CDR3 bases are TGTGCCAGCAGCCCCCAACAGGGTTCGGACAGGGTGGATCAGCCCCAGCATTTT. Protein sequence: CASSPQQGSDRVDQPQHF. V is TRBV7-3 and J is TRBJ1-5; 8 bases line up with TRBD1. In germline, CDR1 is SGHTA, CDR2 FQGTGA. Trimming took 5 bases from V and 5 from J; bases not matched to a gene: 17. This CDR3 is built from 18 residues.

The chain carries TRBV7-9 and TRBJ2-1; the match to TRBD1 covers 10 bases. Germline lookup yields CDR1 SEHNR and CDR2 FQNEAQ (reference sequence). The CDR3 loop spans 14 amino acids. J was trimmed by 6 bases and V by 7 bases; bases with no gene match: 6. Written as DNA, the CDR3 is TGTGCCAGCACCGACAGGGGGCCTGGCAATGAGCAGTTCTTC. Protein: CASTDRGPGNEQFF.

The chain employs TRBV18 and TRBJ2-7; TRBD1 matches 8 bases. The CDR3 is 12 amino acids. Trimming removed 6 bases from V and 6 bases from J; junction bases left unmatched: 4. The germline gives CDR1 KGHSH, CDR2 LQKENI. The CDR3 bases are TGTGCCAGCTCGGTCGACAGGGGCGAGCAGTACTTC. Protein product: CASSVDRGEQYF. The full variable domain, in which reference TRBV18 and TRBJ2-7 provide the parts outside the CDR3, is NAGVMQNPRHLVRRRGQEARLRCSPMKGHSHVYWYRQLPEEGLKFMVYLQKENIIDESGMPKERFSAEFPKEGPSILRIQQVVRGDSAAYFCASSVDRGEQYFGPGTRLTVT.

The DNA for the CDR3 is TGCAGCGCCACAGGGGACACTGAAGCTTTCTTT. This sequence encodes CSATGDTEAFF. V usage is TRBV29-1 and J usage is TRBJ1-1; 7 nucleotides agree with TRBD1. This CDR3 spans 11 amino acids. The V gene's germline CDR1 is SQVTM and CDR2 ANQGSEA. With V trimmed by 7 bases and J by 3 bases, 2 bases remained unmatched. The full variable domain, with the rest looked up from reference TRBV29-1 and TRBJ1-1, is SAVISQKPSRDICQRGTSLTIQCQVDSQVTMMFWYRQQPGQSLTLIATANQGSEATYESGFVIDKFPISRPNLTFSTLTVSNMSPEDSSIYLCSATGDTEAFFGQGTRLTVV.

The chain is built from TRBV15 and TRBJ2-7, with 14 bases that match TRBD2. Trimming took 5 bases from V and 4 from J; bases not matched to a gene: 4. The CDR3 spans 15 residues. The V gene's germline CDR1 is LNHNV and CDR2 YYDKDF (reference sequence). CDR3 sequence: CATSSRTSGRYEQYF. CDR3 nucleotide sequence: TGTGCCACCAGCTCTCGGACTAGCGGGAGGTACGAGCAGTACTTC.

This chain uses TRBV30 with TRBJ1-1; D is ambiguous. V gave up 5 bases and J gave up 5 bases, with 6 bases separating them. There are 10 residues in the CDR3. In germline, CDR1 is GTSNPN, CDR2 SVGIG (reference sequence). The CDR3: CAWSQTEAFF. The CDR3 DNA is TGTGCCTGGTCGCAGACTGAAGCTTTCTTT.

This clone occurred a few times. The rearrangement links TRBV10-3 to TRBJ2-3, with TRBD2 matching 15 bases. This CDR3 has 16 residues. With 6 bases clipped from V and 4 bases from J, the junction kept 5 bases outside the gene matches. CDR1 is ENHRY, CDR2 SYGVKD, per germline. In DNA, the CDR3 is TGTGCCATCAGAGGACTAGCGGGAGGGGGGGCAGATACGCAGTATTTT. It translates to CAIRGLAGGGADTQYF.

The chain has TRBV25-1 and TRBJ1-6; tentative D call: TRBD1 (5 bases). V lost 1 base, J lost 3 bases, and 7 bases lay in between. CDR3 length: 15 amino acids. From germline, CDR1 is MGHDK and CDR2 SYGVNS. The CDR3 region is CASSEWGLYNSPLHF. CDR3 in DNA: TGTGCCAGCAGTGAATGGGGCCTCTATAATTCACCCCTCCACTTT.

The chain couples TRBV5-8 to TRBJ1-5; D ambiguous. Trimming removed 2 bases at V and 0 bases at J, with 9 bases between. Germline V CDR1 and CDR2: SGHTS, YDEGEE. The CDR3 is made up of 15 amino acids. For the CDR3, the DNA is TGTGCCAGCAGCTTCCCCAGGATTAGCAATCAGCCCCAGCATTTT. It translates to CASSFPRISNQPQHF.

CDR3 region: CASSPLGSPYEQYF. CDR3 nucleotides: TGTGCCAGCTCACCGCTGGGCAGCCCCTACGAGCAGTACTTC. The genes are TRBV18 and TRBJ2-7; no firm D call. The CDR3 extends over 14 amino acids. Germline CDR1 reads KGHSH; CDR2 reads LQKENI. V shed 3 bases and J shed 2 bases, with 11 bases lying between them.

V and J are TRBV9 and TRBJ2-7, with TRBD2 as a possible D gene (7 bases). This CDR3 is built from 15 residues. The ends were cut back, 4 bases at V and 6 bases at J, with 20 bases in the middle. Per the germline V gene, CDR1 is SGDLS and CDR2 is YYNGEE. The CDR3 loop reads CASSPQGWEGSEQYF. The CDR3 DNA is TGTGCCAGCAGCCCCCAGGGGTGGGAGGGGAGCGAGCAGTACTTC.

Here the CDR3 reads CSVGLAGGPRETQYF. For the CDR3, the DNA is TGCAGCGTTGGACTAGCGGGAGGGCCGCGGGAGACCCAGTACTTC. The V gene is TRBV29-1, the J gene TRBJ2-5; 14 bases align to TRBD2. With 4 bases clipped from V and 5 bases from J, the junction kept 6 bases outside the gene matches. The CDR3 has 15 residues. CDR1 and CDR2 (germline): SQVTM, ANQGSEA. Full variable domain (remainder filled in from reference TRBV29-1 and TRBJ2-5): SAVISQKPSRDICQRGTSLTIQCQVDSQVTMMFWYRQQPGQSLTLIATANQGSEATYESGFVIDKFPISRPNLTFSTLTVSNMSPEDSSIYLCSVGLAGGPRETQYFGPGTRLLVL.

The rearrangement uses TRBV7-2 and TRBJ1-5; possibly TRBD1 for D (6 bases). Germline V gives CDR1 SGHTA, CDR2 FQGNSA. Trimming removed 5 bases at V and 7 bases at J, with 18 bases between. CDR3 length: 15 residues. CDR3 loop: CASSPPRGGGQPQHF. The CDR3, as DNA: TGTGCCAGCAGCCCCCCGAGGGGGGGAGGGCAGCCCCAGCATTTT.

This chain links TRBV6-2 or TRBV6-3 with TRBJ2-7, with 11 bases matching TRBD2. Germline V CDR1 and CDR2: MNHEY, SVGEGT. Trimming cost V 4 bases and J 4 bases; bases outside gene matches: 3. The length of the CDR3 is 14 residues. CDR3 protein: CASSLTSGTYEQYF. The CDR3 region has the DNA TGTGCCAGCAGTTTGACTAGCGGGACTTACGAGCAGTACTTC.

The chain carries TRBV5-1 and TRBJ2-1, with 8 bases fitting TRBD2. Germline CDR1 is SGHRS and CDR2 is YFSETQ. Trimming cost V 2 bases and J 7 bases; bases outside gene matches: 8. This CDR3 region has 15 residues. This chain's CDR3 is CASSFSPASGNEQFF. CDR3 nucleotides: TGCGCCAGCAGCTTCTCTCCCGCTAGCGGGAATGAGCAGTTCTTC.